Listed below are T cell receptor beta chains from one sample, sequenced in a study of control samples from healthy donors and cancer patients. Clones were sequenced by immunoSEQ multiplex PCR, and TCRdb holds only the in-frame ones, with some missing. The data hold about 140,000 clones, with about nine tenths observed a single time. The sample comprised blood. The origin of the receptors is a young man in good health. Each CDR3 is given with its conserved first and last residue. The order of the fields is D gene, V gene, J gene, clone size, CDR3 protein, CDR3 DNA. D genes are given only for firm matches. The size of a clone is reported for some rows only, either as once, few or many, or as a class for expanded clones.

>.|TRBV10-3|TRBJ1-5|.
CAISADGSNQPQHF
TGTGCCATCAGTGCGGACGGTAGCAATCAGCCCCAGCATTTT
>.|TRBV6-5|TRBJ2-7|.
CASIMQTASSYEQYF
TGTGCCAGCATTATGCAGACAGCGTCCTCCTACGAGCAGTACTTC
>TRBD1|TRBV7-2|TRBJ1-6|.
CASSWDRGQGSPLHF
TGTGCCAGCAGCTGGGACAGGGGGCAAGGATCACCCCTCCACTTT
>.|TRBV18|TRBJ1-3|.
CASSPIPGTGNTIYF
TGTGCCAGCTCACCTATCCCCGGGACTGGAAACACCATATATTTT
>TRBD1|TRBV28|TRBJ1-3|few
CASRDRFSGNTIYF
TGTGCCAGCAGGGACAGGTTCTCTGGAAACACCATATATTTT
>TRBD2|TRBV2|TRBJ2-7|.
CASVGEGRSSYEQYF
TGTGCCAGCGTTGGGGAGGGGCGAAGCTCCTACGAGCAGTACTTC
>TRBD1|TRBV7-9|TRBJ1-5|.
CASSPVTGGNQPQHF
TGTGCCAGCAGCCCAGTTACAGGGGGCAATCAGCCCCAGCATTTT
>.|TRBV2|TRBJ1-3|once
CASKVGDSGNTIYF
TGTGCCAGCAAGGTGGGAGACTCTGGAAACACCATATATTTT
>.|TRBV7-9|TRBJ1-2|once
CASSRGTDANYGYTF
TGTGCCAGCAGTAGAGGGACGGATGCTAACTATGGCTACACCTTC
>TRBD1|TRBV7-6|TRBJ2-3|.
CASSFSRQGTDTQYF
TGTGCCAGCAGCTTTTCCCGACAGGGGACAGATACGCAGTATTTT
>.|TRBV24-1|TRBJ2-6|.
CATTPARGGANVLTF
TGTGCCACCACCCCAGCCCGGGGTGGGGCCAACGTCCTGACTTTC
>.|TRBV20-1|TRBJ1-1|.
CSATRTEAFF
TGCAGTGCCACGAGGACTGAAGCTTTCTTT
>.|TRBV29-1|TRBJ1-3|.
CSFRGGGNTIYF
TGCAGCTTTCGGGGGGGAGGAAACACCATATATTTT
>.|TRBV10-3|TRBJ1-2|.
CAISEFRGNYGYTF
TGTGCCATCAGTGAGTTCAGGGGCAACTATGGCTACACCTTC
>TRBD2|TRBV18|TRBJ2-1|.
CASSPPTGTRGLLQFF
TGTGCCAGCTCACCACCGACCGGGACTAGGGGTTTGTTGCAGTTCTTC
>.|TRBV19|TRBJ2-1|.
CASSFRGPSYNEQFF
TGTGCCAGTAGTTTCAGGGGCCCCTCCTACAATGAGCAGTTCTTC
>.|TRBV30|TRBJ2-6|.
CAWSMDSGANVLTF
TGTGCCTGGAGTATGGACTCTGGGGCCAACGTCCTGACTTTC
>TRBD2|TRBV9|TRBJ2-1|.
CASSVELAALNEQFF
TGTGCCAGCAGCGTAGAACTAGCGGCCCTTAATGAGCAGTTCTTC
>.|TRBV30|TRBJ2-1|.
CAWSVPGFSSYNEQFF
TGTGCCTGGAGTGTACCGGGTTTTAGCTCCTACAATGAGCAGTTCTTC
>.|TRBV5-6|TRBJ2-7|.
CASSLTSSYEQYF
TGTGCCAGCAGCTTGACTAGCAGCTACGAGCAGTACTTC
>TRBD1|TRBV6-2/TRBV6-3|TRBJ1-2|.
CASSGIDRGSLYGYTF
TGTGCCAGCAGTGGAATCGACAGGGGATCCCTCTATGGCTACACCTTC
>TRBD1|TRBV6-5|TRBJ2-7|.
CASSMGQDHYEQYF
TGTGCCAGCAGTATGGGACAGGACCACTACGAGCAGTACTTC
>.|TRBV28|TRBJ2-7|.
CASSRYRDPEQYF
TGTGCCAGCAGCCGATACCGGGACCCAGAGCAGTACTTC
>TRBD2|TRBV27|TRBJ2-7|.
CASRGLAGVLSYEQYF
TGTGCCAGCAGGGGACTAGCGGGAGTCCTCTCCTACGAGCAGTACTTC
>.|TRBV28|TRBJ1-4|once
CASTTGTDNEKLFF
TGTGCCAGCACGACCGGGACGGATAATGAAAAACTGTTTTTT
>TRBD1|TRBV9|TRBJ1-6|once
CASSRYRGPRDSPLHF
TGTGCCAGCAGCAGGTACAGGGGCCCACGCGATTCACCCCTCCACTTT
>TRBD2|TRBV9|TRBJ2-1|.
CASSVAVLADGEQFF
TGTGCCAGCAGCGTAGCTGTACTAGCGGACGGTGAGCAGTTCTTC